This T cell receptor beta chain was identified in a study of blood T cell repertoires in COVID-19. Profiling relied on immunoSEQ multiplex PCR, and the TCRdb table lists in-frame clones only, not all of them. The sample carries about 160,000 clones, roughly 90% recorded once. Per the germline V gene, CDR1 is LNHDA and CDR2 is SQIVND (reference sequence). V lost 6 bases to trimming and J lost 5 bases, with 10 bases between them. The length of the CDR3 is 12 residues. This clone was seen a handful of times. Sequenced: PBMCs or T cells enriched from blood (not recorded which). V and J are TRBV19 and TRBJ1-1; D perhaps matches TRBD1 (6 bases). The sequence was collected from a woman between 45 and 60 years old who had recovered from COVID-19. CDR3 region: CASSRGLTEAFF. In DNA form, the CDR3 reads TGTGCCAGTAGCAGGGGTTTGACTGAAGCTTTCTTT.